This TCR beta chain is from a study of shared clonotypes between healthy human individuals. The deep-level immunoSEQ assay was used. Authors' analysis steps: Quality scores were absent from the junction-only immunoSEQ sequences, so filtering differed. TCRdb's table, derived via immunoSEQ multiplex PCR, lists solely in-frame clones and lacks some. V, J and clone size are those of that table, while D and trimming were read from the DNA. The profile covers about 650,000 clones, with about 95% appearing a single time and approximately 0.1% taken by the ten largest. Positive CCR7 selection of CD45RO-negative cells yielded the naive CD8 cells, and terminally differentiated effector memory CD45RA+ cells were excluded. The CDR3 covers 15 residues. Germline values: CDR1 MDHEN, CDR2 SYDVKM. V dropped 8 bases and J dropped 2; count of bases not matched to a gene: 4. About this clone: What it recognizes is unknown.

General study points: A handful of donors shared around 5% of their naive CD4 clonotypes. Naive subsets usually exceeded memory subsets in estimated richness.

This TCR derives from a woman aged 30 to 39 in good health. The V and J genes are TRBV28 and TRBJ2-7; 15 bases line up with TRBD2. The sequencing sample was made of naive CD8+ T cells sorted from blood. CDR3 sequence reads: CASEGTSGRTYEQYF. Here the CDR3 DNA reads TGTGCCAGCGAGGGGACTAGCGGGAGGACCTACGAGCAGTACTTC.